This T cell receptor beta chain appears in the sequencing data of a study of beta chain features in type 1 diabetes. Study-wide results and caveats: Moderate but significant shortening of TCRB CDR3s was recorded in all four CD4+ subsets from Type 1 diabetes patients. Whatever favoring of shorter templates PCR might show would apply equally to patients and controls.

Germline CDR1 is SNHLY and CDR2 is FYNNEI. The trim removed 8 bases at V and 6 bases at J, leaving 10 bases unmatched. This CDR3 is built from 15 residues. Comment on this clone: What it recognizes is unknown.

The whole isolated RNA underwent reverse transcription, so sequencing captured expressed TCRB transcripts. Only in-frame clones appear in the TCRdb table, and some are missing; sequencing was by immunoSEQ multiplex PCR. There are hundreds of thousands of clones in the sample; around an eighth occur only once, and approximately 0.022% lies in the top ten. The rearrangement links TRBV2 to TRBJ2-4, with 10 bases identical to TRBD2. This receptor was obtained from a young man with type 1 diabetes. The source material was naive CD4+ T cells from blood. The CDR3 is CASGRERGGGNIQYF. The CDR3 DNA reads TGTGCCAGCGGGAGGGAGCGGGGGGGCGGAAACATTCAGTACTTC.